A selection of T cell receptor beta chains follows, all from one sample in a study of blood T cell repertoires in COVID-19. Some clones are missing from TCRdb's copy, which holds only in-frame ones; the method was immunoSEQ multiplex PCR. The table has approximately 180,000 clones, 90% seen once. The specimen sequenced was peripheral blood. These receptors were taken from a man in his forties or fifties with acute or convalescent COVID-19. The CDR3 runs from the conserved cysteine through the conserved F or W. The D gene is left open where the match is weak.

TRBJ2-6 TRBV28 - CASRPNQGSGANVLTF TGTGCCAGCAGGCCGAACCAGGGGTCTGGGGCCAACGTCCTGACTTTC
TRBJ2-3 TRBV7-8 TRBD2 CASSPLAGGRDTQYF TGTGCCAGCAGCCCCCTAGCGGGGGGTAGGGATACGCAGTATTTT
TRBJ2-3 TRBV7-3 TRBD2 CASSLMAGGPTDTQYF TGTGCCAGCAGCTTAATGGCGGGGGGGCCCACAGATACGCAGTATTTT
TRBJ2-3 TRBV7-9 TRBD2 CASSLASGRGIDTQYF TGTGCCAGCAGCTTAGCTAGCGGGAGGGGGATAGATACGCAGTATTTT
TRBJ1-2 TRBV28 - CASSFSGGNYGYTF TGTGCCAGCAGTTTCTCTGGGGGCAATTATGGCTACACCTTC
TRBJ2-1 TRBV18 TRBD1 CASSPGTVNEQFF TGTGCCAGCTCACCGGGGACAGTCAATGAGCAGTTCTTC
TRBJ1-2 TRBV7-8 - CASSSRGLDGYTF TGTGCCAGCAGCTCCAGGGGTTTGGATGGCTACACCTTC
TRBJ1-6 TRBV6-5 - CASRPRGALNSPLHF TGTGCCAGCAGACCCCGGGGGGCGCTTAATTCACCCCTCCACTTT
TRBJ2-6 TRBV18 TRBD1 CASSFTGGPGANVLTF TGTGCCAGCTCATTTACAGGGGGACCTGGGGCCAACGTCCTGACTTTC
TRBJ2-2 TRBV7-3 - CASSPQAPMNTGELFF TGTGCCAGCAGCCCCCAGGCCCCGATGAACACCGGGGAGCTGTTTTTT
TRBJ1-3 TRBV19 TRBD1 CASSIGGQGLSGNTIYF TGTGCCAGTAGTATTGGCGGACAGGGACTCTCTGGAAACACCATATATTTT